Following are 3 T cell receptor beta chains from one sample sequenced in a study of Ad26.COV2.S vaccination and SARS-CoV-2 variants. Sequencing was performed with immunoSEQ multiplex PCR; in TCRdb, only in-frame clones are kept and a portion is missing. The sample lists about 280,000 clones; around 87% were seen once. Treatment specified: 15 to 20 received Ad26.COV2.S at low or high dose, single or two shots; several received placebo; per-sample allocation not given. Sampling occurred on day 63 after the first vaccine or placebo injection. Sequencing used peripheral blood, obtained in a trial of Ad26.COV2.S vaccine versus placebo. Receptors were obtained from a person aged 18-60 years who received the Ad26.COV2.S COVID-19 vaccine or a placebo.

The V gene is TRBV3-1 (or the pseudogene TRBV3-2), the J gene TRBJ2-2, with no clear D. The CDR3 runs 14 residues. Between the trimmed V and J ends, which lost 8 bases and 1 base, there was a span of 11 bases. Germline CDR1 reads LGHDT; CDR2 reads YNNKEL (reference sequence). The CDR3 DNA is TGTGCCAGCCATCCCGAAGGGAACACCGGGGAGCTGTTTTTT. It is translated as CASHPEGNTGELFF.

This chain joins TRBV15 and TRBJ2-5, with D perhaps matching TRBD1 (6 bases). This CDR3 spans 14 amino acids. The V end was cut by 2 bases, the J end by 3 bases, with 10 bases between. CDR1 is LNHNV, CDR2 YYDKDF, per germline (reference sequence). CDR3 sequence reads: CATSRIPGEETQYF. Here the CDR3 DNA reads TGTGCCACCAGCAGAATACCAGGGGAAGAGACCCAGTACTTC.

J is TRBJ2-3 and V is TRBV4-3, with 10 bases fitting TRBD2. Germline V gene lookup returns CDR1 LGHNA and CDR2 YSLEER. The CDR3 loop spans 17 amino acids. The trim removed 0 bases at V and 11 bases at J, leaving 14 bases unmatched. In DNA, the CDR3 is TGCGCCAGCAGCCAAGACAGAGCGGGGGGGCCGGGATCCAGGCAGTATTTT. It codes for CASSQDRAGGPGSRQYF.